The 9 T cell receptor beta chains listed next were all sequenced from one sample in a study of shared clonotypes between healthy human individuals. The assay was immunoSEQ multiplex PCR, and TCRdb's table has in-frame clones only and misses some. This table has about 600,000 clones, approximately 97% appearing once. The sample comprised naive CD4+ T cells sorted from blood. Subset in this sample: CD45RA+ positively selected. The receptors here all came from a woman in her twenties or thirties in good health.

The chain employs TRBV28 and TRBJ2-1; tentative D call: TRBD1 (6 bases). This CDR3 spans 17 amino acids. V was shortened by 4 bases and J by 8 bases, with 24 bases between the two germline ends. Germline CDR1 reads MDHEN; CDR2 reads SYDVKM. In DNA, the CDR3 is TGTGCCAGCAGTTCTCCCCCCGGCAGGGGTTTTGTCGATGAGCAGTTCTTC. Protein: CASSSPPGRGFVDEQFF.

This chain connects TRBV5-1 to TRBJ1-4; D possibly corresponds to TRBD1 (5 bases). V lost 4 bases and J lost 4, with 17 bases in between. Germline loops: CDR1 SGHRS, CDR2 YFSETQ. The CDR3 spans 16 residues. DNA of the CDR3: TGCGCCAGCAGCCAAACGACCGGGACGGGTAATGAAAAACTGTTTTTT. Encoded protein: CASSQTTGTGNEKLFF.

The chain uses TRBV29-1 and TRBJ2-3; 7 positions agree with TRBD2. Germline V gene data show CDR1 as SQVTM and CDR2 as ANQGSEA. The CDR3 runs 14 residues. With V trimmed by 7 bases and J by 2 bases, 9 bases remained unmatched. The CDR3 region has the DNA TGCAGCGCCAGAGCGGGATCGAACACAGATACGCAGTATTTT. Encoded protein: CSARAGSNTDTQYF.

The rearrangement links TRBV6-6 to TRBJ2-5; no clear D gene. The assigned J gene may be wrong: the sequence end matches TRBJ2-7 better. The CDR3 is 15 amino acids. Germline CDR1 and CDR2: MNHNY and SVGAGI (reference sequence). The CDR3 loop is CASSYSALDRYEQYF. CDR3 bases: TGTGCCAGCAGTTACTCGGCCCTGGACCGTTACGAGCAGTACTTC.

V and J are TRBV6-1 and TRBJ1-5; no definite D call. This CDR3 region has 13 residues. The ends were cut back, 6 bases at V and 0 bases at J, with 6 bases in the middle. Germline assignment: CDR1 MNHNS and CDR2 SASEGT. DNA of the CDR3: TGTGCCAGCAGCCAATATAGCAATCAGCCCCAGCATTTT. This codes for CASSQYSNQPQHF.

The chain couples TRBV4-2 to TRBJ2-5, with D unclear. Germline CDR1 is LGHNA and CDR2 is YNFKEQ. This CDR3 has 14 amino acids. V was shortened by 1 base and J by 1 base, with 7 bases between the two germline ends. For the CDR3, the DNA is TGTGCCAGCAGCCAAGGACGCGGCCAAGAGACCCAGTACTTC. Amino acid sequence: CASSQGRGQETQYF.

V gene TRBV28 combines with J gene TRBJ2-1, with 8 bases that match TRBD2. This CDR3 is 15 amino acids long. Germline-derived CDR1 and CDR2 are MDHEN and SYDVKM. The V gene end was trimmed by 5 bases and the J gene end by 6 bases; junction bases not matched to a gene: 9. The CDR3 reads CASSRDGLAGNEQFF. In nucleotides, the CDR3 is TGTGCCAGCAGTCGCGATGGACTAGCCGGCAATGAGCAGTTCTTC.

The CDR3 is CASSYASSSYEQYF. The CDR3 DNA sequence: TGTGCCAGCAGTTATGCCAGTTCTTCCTACGAGCAGTACTTC. The rearrangement links TRBV6-5 to TRBJ2-7; D remains ambiguous. V dropped 3 bases and J dropped 1 base, with 10 bases sitting between them. There are 14 residues in the CDR3. Germline loops: CDR1 MNHEY, CDR2 SVGAGI.

The gene calls are TRBV7-2 and TRBJ2-1; D gene uncertain. Between the trimmed V and J ends, which lost 3 bases and 11 bases, there was a span of 2 bases. Germline loops: CDR1 SGHTA, CDR2 FQGNSA. There are 9 residues in the CDR3. The DNA for the CDR3 is TGTGCCAGCAGCTTGCAGCAGTTCTTC. Translation gives CASSLQQFF. The full variable domain, its missing parts supplied by reference TRBV7-2 and TRBJ2-1, is GAGVSQSPSNKVTEKGKDVELRCDPISGHTALYWYRQSLGQGLEFLIYFQGNSAPDKSGLPSDRFSAERTGGSVSTLTIQRTQQEDSAVYLCASSLQQFFGPGTRLTVL.